The 25 T cell receptor beta chains listed next were all sequenced from one sample in a study of vaccination effects on CD4 cells after COVID-19. Clones were sequenced by immunoSEQ multiplex PCR, and TCRdb holds only the in-frame ones, with some missing. The sample yields under 35,000 clones, roughly 60% seen once. Which antigens these TCRs recognize remains unknown. Antigen-specific CD4+ T cell clonotypes were called by their expansion after viral peptide-pool culture in ViraFEST. Isolation of CD4+ T cells took place after nine to ten days of culture. Vaccination of participants consisted of two doses of either the BNT162b2 or mRNA-1273 vaccine. The specimen was CD4+ T cells from PBMCs cultured with SARS-CoV-2 spike peptides, collected after COVID-19 vaccination. These TCRs come from a human donor who received a COVID-19 vaccine.

This clone was seen a handful of times. The chain carries TRBV4-1 and TRBJ2-1; TRBD1 is a possible D gene (5 bases). This CDR3 comprises 15 residues. Trimming took off 0 bases at V and 6 bases at J, with 12 bases between the two ends. Germline V gene sequence: CDR1 MGHRA, CDR2 YSYEKL. CDR3 DNA: TGCGCCAGCAGCCAAGATGGCAGGGTAGGCAATGAGCAGTTCTTC. Translated, it gives CASSQDGRVGNEQFF.

This clone occurred a few times. This chain links TRBV9 with TRBJ2-7; TRBD1 aligns across 10 bases. This CDR3 region has 16 residues. From germline, CDR1 is SGDLS and CDR2 YYNGEE. The V gene end was trimmed by 4 bases and the J gene end by 3 bases; junction bases not matched to a gene: 10. The CDR3 loop reads CASSPTRDRGFYEQYF. Written as DNA, the CDR3 is TGTGCCAGCAGCCCCACCAGGGACAGGGGTTTCTACGAGCAGTACTTC. Based on the CDR3 plus reference TRBV9 and TRBJ2-7, the full variable domain is DSGVTQTPKHLITATGQRVTLRCSPRSGDLSVYWYQQSLDQGLQFLIQYYNGEERAKGNILERFSAQQFPDLHSELNLSSLELGDSALYFCASSPTRDRGFYEQYFGPGTRLTVT.

The chain carries TRBV2 and TRBJ2-5, with TRBD1 identical over 8 bases. Germline CDR1 and CDR2: SNHLY and FYNNEI. Losses at the gene ends were 8 bases for V and 0 bases for J; bases not matched to a gene: 8. The CDR3 totals 15 residues. The CDR3 DNA reads as TGTGCCAGCGGCCGGACAGGGACGTACCAAGAGACCCAGTACTTC. Translated, it gives CASGRTGTYQETQYF.

The chain is built from TRBV2 and TRBJ2-2; tentatively, D is TRBD2 (5 bases). Trimming pared 6 bases from V and 0 bases from J, leaving 11 bases between. CDR3 length: 15 residues. CDR1 and CDR2 from the germline V gene are SNHLY and FYNNEI. The CDR3 loop reads CASSGWGANTGELFF. CDR3 nucleotides: TGTGCCAGCAGCGGGTGGGGAGCGAACACCGGGGAGCTGTTTTTT.

The chain joins TRBV29-1 to TRBJ2-7, with 9 bases that match TRBD1. The CDR3 is 14 residues long. CDR1 is SQVTM, CDR2 ANQGSEA, per germline. Germline trimming cut 4 bases from V and 5 bases from J; bases unmatched to any gene: 9. The chain's CDR3 is CSVADRGASHEQYF. CDR3 in DNA: TGCAGCGTTGCCGACAGGGGGGCATCCCACGAGCAGTACTTC.

This rearrangement joins TRBV3-1 (or the pseudogene TRBV3-2) to TRBJ2-2, with D uncertain. This CDR3 spans 11 amino acids. Germline CDR1 is LGHDT and CDR2 is YNNKEL (reference sequence). Trimming left V 4 bases short and J 5 bases short, with 2 bases between. The CDR3, as DNA: TGTGCCAGCAGCCTAACCGGGGAGCTGTTTTTT. Amino acids: CASSLTGELFF.

This chain links TRBV3-1 (or the pseudogene TRBV3-2) with TRBJ2-7; TRBD2 is a possible D gene (5 bases). V lost 5 bases and J 6 bases, leaving 17 bases between the germline ends. This CDR3 region has 14 residues. Germline CDR1 is LGHDT and CDR2 is YNNKEL (reference sequence). The CDR3 region is CASSKTSLTGEQYF. The CDR3 coding sequence is TGTGCCAGCAGCAAAACTAGTCTTACGGGCGAGCAGTACTTC.

The chain combines TRBV19 with TRBJ1-4, with 7 bases matching TRBD1. CDR1 and CDR2 (germline): LNHDA, SQIVND (reference sequence). The CDR3 spans 14 residues. V shed 10 bases, J shed 3 bases, and the junction held 8 bases outside the gene matches. The CDR3 loop reads CATNSGTANEKLFF. For the CDR3, the DNA is TGTGCCACTAACTCCGGGACAGCTAATGAAAAACTGTTTTTT.

The CDR3 nucleotides are TGTGCCAGCAGTGTTAGGGGACTCTCTGGGGCCAACGTCCTGACTTTC. It specifies CASSVRGLSGANVLTF. The chain combines TRBV25-1 with TRBJ2-6; D possibly corresponds to TRBD2 (6 bases). CDR1 is MGHDK, CDR2 SYGVNS, per germline. CDR3 length: 16 residues. Trimming removed 4 bases from V and 0 bases from J, with 10 bases in between.

Concerning this clone itself: At the DNA level, this CDR3 is encoded by other sequences in the same sample as well. This chain links TRBV3-1 (or the pseudogene TRBV3-2) with TRBJ2-5; a weak D match, TRBD1 (6 bases). Germline-derived CDR1 and CDR2 are LGHDT and YNNKEL (reference sequence). The V end lost 3 bases, the J end lost 4 bases, and 9 bases lay between the germline ends. This CDR3 contains 13 residues. The CDR3 loop is CASSHLGGETQYF. The CDR3, as DNA: TGTGCCAGCAGCCACCTAGGGGGAGAGACCCAGTACTTC.

The gene calls are TRBV3-1 (or the pseudogene TRBV3-2) and TRBJ1-2; D not resolved. Looked up from germline, CDR1 is LGHDT and CDR2 is YNNKEL (reference sequence). The CDR3 contains 12 residues. V was trimmed by 0 bases and J by 7 bases, leaving 6 bases between them. CDR3 sequence (DNA): TGTGCCAGCAGCCAAGAAGGGCGTGGCTACACCTTC. Translated, it gives CASSQEGRGYTF.

V is TRBV19 and J is TRBJ2-7; 8 bases are shared with TRBD1. The CDR3 length is 14 residues. Germline trimming cut 9 bases from V and 2 bases from J; bases unmatched to any gene: 9. The germline gives CDR1 LNHDA, CDR2 SQIVND (reference sequence). CDR3 region: CASSGTGATYEQYF. The CDR3 region has the DNA TGTGCCAGCTCCGGGACAGGAGCTACCTACGAGCAGTACTTC.

The gene calls are TRBV19 and TRBJ2-1, with D tentatively TRBD2 (5 bases). Germline values: CDR1 LNHDA, CDR2 SQIVND (reference sequence). V shed 5 bases and J shed 0 bases, with 11 bases lying between them. The CDR3 is 15 residues long. CDR3 residues: CASSVETSSYNEQFF. The CDR3 DNA follows: TGTGCCAGTAGTGTCGAAACTAGCTCCTACAATGAGCAGTTCTTC.

The chain couples TRBV30 to TRBJ1-4; tentatively, D is TRBD1 (5 bases). V lost 0 bases to trimming and J lost 5 bases, with 10 bases between them. The CDR3 totals 14 residues. CDR1 is GTSNPN and CDR2 is SVGIG in the germline V gene (reference sequence). The CDR3 bases are TGTGCCTGGAGTGTAGACAGAATAAATGAAAAACTGTTTTTT. The encoded protein is CAWSVDRINEKLFF.

CDR3 nucleotide sequence: TGTGCCAGCAGTTTTTGGACAGGACGTGGCTATGGCTACACCTTC. It yields the protein CASSFWTGRGYGYTF. The genes are TRBV6-9 and TRBJ1-2; 7 bases line up with TRBD1. With 4 bases clipped from V and 4 bases from J, the junction kept 9 bases outside the gene matches. This CDR3 has 15 amino acids. Germline assignment: CDR1 MNHGY and CDR2 SVAAGI.

This clone appeared a few times. Mismatch with germline at one junction end may stem from a read error. This chain uses TRBV24-1 with TRBJ1-5; D is undetermined. CDR1 and CDR2 from the germline V gene are KGHDR and SFDVKD. This CDR3 has 13 amino acids. CDR3 residues: CATSDLSSQPQHF. CDR3 nucleotides: TGTGCCACCAGTGATTTGAGCAGTCAGCCCCAGCATTTT.

The chain recombines TRBV29-1 with TRBJ2-5; D gene unclear. This CDR3 region has 12 residues. CDR1 SQVTM and CDR2 ANQGSEA come from the germline V gene. V was clipped by 4 bases and J by 0 bases, with 6 bases between them. The CDR3 nucleotides are TGCAGCGTTGCTAGGGACCAAGAGACCCAGTACTTC. Protein product: CSVARDQETQYF. The whole variable domain, remainder taken from reference TRBV29-1 and TRBJ2-5, is SAVISQKPSRDICQRGTSLTIQCQVDSQVTMMFWYRQQPGQSLTLIATANQGSEATYESGFVIDKFPISRPNLTFSTLTVSNMSPEDSSIYLCSVARDQETQYFGPGTRLLVL.

To note about this clone: The junction does not match germline at one end; this may be a read error. The gene calls are TRBV5-6 and TRBJ1-6, with D unclear. CDR1 is SGHDT, CDR2 YYEEEE, per germline. This CDR3 comprises 14 residues. The CDR3 here is CASSLGYKGSPLHF. CDR3 sequence (DNA): TGTGCCAGCAGTTTGGGTTATAAAGGTTCACCCCTCCACTTT.

This clone was found a few times. Distinct nucleotide sequences in the sample also encode this CDR3. The chain links TRBV18 to TRBJ1-1, with D uncertain. This CDR3 is 13 amino acids long. The germline V gene has CDR1 KGHSH and CDR2 LQKENI. Trimming left V 0 bases short and J 0 bases short, with 2 bases between. The CDR3 reads CASSPPVNTEAFF. CDR3 sequence (DNA): TGTGCCAGCTCACCACCGGTGAACACTGAAGCTTTCTTT.

This chain joins TRBV7-8 and TRBJ2-2; D is possibly TRBD2 (5 bases). In germline, CDR1 is SGHVS, CDR2 FQNEAQ. The CDR3 covers 15 residues. The germline V and J ends were trimmed by 0 bases and 4 bases, with 9 bases remaining between them. The CDR3 sequence: CASSLARVGTGELFF. Here the CDR3 DNA reads TGTGCCAGCAGCTTAGCGAGGGTCGGCACCGGGGAGCTGTTTTTT.

The table lists this clone with a few counts. This chain joins TRBV4-1 and TRBJ2-1; D may be TRBD2 (5 bases). CDR3 size: 15 residues. Trimming took 3 bases from V and 0 from J, leaving 9 bases between them. CDR1 is MGHRA, CDR2 YSYEKL, per germline. As DNA, the CDR3 is TGCGCCAGCAGCCAGGGTGGGAGCTCCTACAATGAGCAGTTCTTC. Protein sequence: CASSQGGSSYNEQFF.

The V call is TRBV5-1, the J call TRBJ2-1; 8 bases map to TRBD2. The germline V gene has CDR1 SGHRS and CDR2 YFSETQ. The V and J ends lost 1 base and 0 bases, in that order; junction bases with no gene match: 3. The CDR3 spans 16 residues. CDR3 sequence reads: CASSLREGGSYNEQFF. Written as DNA, the CDR3 is TGCGCCAGCAGCTTGCGGGAGGGGGGCTCCTACAATGAGCAGTTCTTC.

CDR3 protein: CASGLSQGAIETQYF. The CDR3 DNA reads as TGTGCTAGTGGTTTGAGTCAGGGGGCGATAGAGACCCAGTACTTC. The V and J genes are TRBV12-5 and TRBJ2-5, with 8 bases aligning to TRBD1. Looked up from germline, CDR1 is LGHNT and CDR2 is FRNRAP. This CDR3 comprises 15 residues. The V and J ends lost 2 bases and 4 bases, in that order; junction bases with no gene match: 6.

The rearrangement uses TRBV3-1 (or the pseudogene TRBV3-2) and TRBJ2-1, with no clear D. Germline values: CDR1 LGHDT, CDR2 YNNKEL (reference sequence). The CDR3 is 17 residues long. V was clipped by 0 bases and J by 0 bases, with 12 bases between them. The CDR3 reads CASSQDQAGSSYNEQFF. CDR3 sequence (DNA): TGTGCCAGCAGCCAAGATCAAGCAGGTAGCTCCTACAATGAGCAGTTCTTC.

The genes are TRBV30 and TRBJ2-3; D might be TRBD1 or TRBD2, each matching 6 bases. Trimming pared 4 bases from V and 4 bases from J, leaving 12 bases between. The germline CDR1 and CDR2 sequences are GTSNPN and SVGIG (reference sequence). The CDR3 contains 13 residues. The CDR3 coding sequence is TGTGCCTGGACTCGGGGGCCTTCAGATACGCAGTATTTT. This translates into CAWTRGPSDTQYF.